A single sample gave rise to the 12 T cell receptor beta chains below, sequenced in a study of cytotoxic CD8 clonotypes in ibrutinib-treated CLL. This table comes from immunoSEQ multiplex PCR, and its TCRdb copy is limited to in-frame clones, with some not included. The sample carries about 25,000 clones, approximately 67% recorded once. The input for sequencing was PBMCs, taken at disease progression, from a patient treated with ibrutinib. The origin of the receptors is a human donor with chronic lymphocytic leukemia.

The chain uses TRBV5-6 and TRBJ2-6, with D perhaps matching TRBD1 or TRBD2 (5 bases each). The CDR3 is made up of 18 amino acids. CDR1 is SGHDT and CDR2 is YYEEEE in the germline V gene. The ends were cut back, 1 base at V and 0 bases at J, with 14 bases in the middle. The CDR3 loop is CASSLSQGVYSGANVLTF. The CDR3 bases are TGTGCCAGCAGCTTGTCCCAGGGAGTGTACTCTGGGGCCAACGTCCTGACTTTC.

This clone was seen a handful of times. V gene TRBV11-2 combines with J gene TRBJ1-2; no clear D gene. Trimming stripped 3 bases from V and 4 bases from J, with 9 bases between. CDR1 and CDR2 (germline): SGHAT, FQNNGV. The CDR3 consists of 13 residues. The CDR3 nucleotides are TGTGCCAGCAGCTTGCCCGGCCTCTATGGCTACACCTTC. It specifies CASSLPGLYGYTF.

The chain employs TRBV29-1 and TRBJ2-5, with 9 bases identical to TRBD1. J gave up 5 bases and V 6 bases, and 10 bases lay outside the gene matches. The CDR3 is 14 residues long. Germline assignment: CDR1 SQVTM and CDR2 ANQGSEA. This CDR3 reads CSVSGQGLGETQYF. CDR3 DNA sequence: TGCAGCGTGTCGGGACAGGGTCTCGGGGAGACCCAGTACTTC. The full variable domain, its missing parts supplied by reference TRBV29-1 and TRBJ2-5, is SAVISQKPSRDICQRGTSLTIQCQVDSQVTMMFWYRQQPGQSLTLIATANQGSEATYESGFVIDKFPISRPNLTFSTLTVSNMSPEDSSIYLCSVSGQGLGETQYFGPGTRLLVL.

This clone was seen more than once but under ten times. This sequence joins TRBV7-3 and TRBJ2-3; D is uncertain. Trimming took off 1 base at V and 4 bases at J, with 9 bases between the two ends. Per the germline V gene, CDR1 is SGHTA and CDR2 is FQGTGA. The CDR3 runs to 14 residues. CDR3 sequence reads: CASSLKSPPDTQYF. The CDR3 DNA sequence: TGTGCCAGCAGCTTAAAGAGCCCCCCAGATACGCAGTATTTT.

This chain uses TRBV29-1 with TRBJ2-2; TRBD2 is a possible D gene (6 bases). The CDR3 loop spans 14 amino acids. V dropped 5 bases and J dropped 6 bases, with 16 bases sitting between them. Germline assignment: CDR1 SQVTM and CDR2 ANQGSEA. CDR3 loop: CSVQLDWRAGELFF. The CDR3 bases are TGCAGCGTTCAGCTAGACTGGAGGGCCGGGGAGCTGTTTTTT.

V gene TRBV7-3 combines with J gene TRBJ2-1; 11 bases align to TRBD2. Losses at the gene ends were 5 bases for V and 2 bases for J; bases not matched to a gene: 5. CDR3 size: 16 residues. Germline V gene data show CDR1 as SGHTA and CDR2 as FQGTGA. The CDR3 here is CASSRIAGGTYNEQFF. The CDR3 DNA reads as TGTGCCAGCAGCCGCATAGCGGGGGGGACCTACAATGAGCAGTTCTTC. The variable domain in full, with the rest retrieved from reference TRBV7-3 and TRBJ2-1, is GAGVSQTPSNKVTEKGKYVELRCDPISGHTALYWYRQSLGQGPEFLIYFQGTGAADDSGLPNDRFFAVRPEGSVSTLKIQRTERGDSAVYLCASSRIAGGTYNEQFFGPGTRLTVL.

The CDR3 DNA sequence: TGTGCCACCAGCAGAGATACCGGGACAGGGAATTCACCCCTCCACTTT. It yields the protein CATSRDTGTGNSPLHF. V and J are TRBV15 and TRBJ1-6; TRBD1 agrees at 9 bases. The germline V gene has CDR1 LNHNV and CDR2 YYDKDF (reference sequence). V lost 0 bases, J lost 7 bases, and 4 bases stayed unmatched. The CDR3 contains 16 residues.

This clone was counted once. The J gene is TRBJ1-5, the V gene TRBV11-2, with TRBD1 identical over 8 bases. Losses at the gene ends were 5 bases for V and 3 bases for J; bases not matched to a gene: 3. The CDR3 extends over 14 amino acids. Germline lookup yields CDR1 SGHAT and CDR2 FQNNGV. CDR3 amino acids: CASSPGQDNQPQHF. As DNA, the CDR3 is TGTGCCAGCAGCCCGGGACAGGACAATCAGCCCCAGCATTTT.

The chain couples TRBV2 to TRBJ2-7, with 9 bases fitting TRBD1. Germline CDR1 and CDR2: SNHLY and FYNNEI. The J segment lost 2 bases and the V segment lost 4 bases, leaving 3 bases of the junction unmatched. CDR3 length: 14 residues. CDR3 region: CASSGRQGAYEQYF. The CDR3 coding sequence is TGTGCCAGCAGTGGGAGACAGGGGGCCTACGAGCAGTACTTC.

This clone was seen a handful of times. The rearrangement uses TRBV5-1 and TRBJ2-3; perhaps TRBD1 as D (6 bases). Germline-derived CDR1 and CDR2 are SGHRS and YFSETQ. The CDR3 is 15 amino acids. V was trimmed by 0 bases and J by 6 bases, leaving 14 bases between them. CDR3 DNA sequence: TGCGCCAGCAGCTTGGGGGACACCAAATGGGATACGCAGTATTTT. It is translated as CASSLGDTKWDTQYF.

V usage is TRBV7-7 and J usage is TRBJ2-5, with TRBD1 identical over 9 bases. The germline gives CDR1 SSHAT, CDR2 FNYEAQ (reference sequence). V trimming: 5 bases; J trimming: 7 bases; junction bases outside the gene matches: 8. This CDR3 is built from 14 residues. CDR3 nucleotides: TGTGCCAGCAGCCTCGGACAGGGGTCTGGGACCCAGTACTTC. Protein: CASSLGQGSGTQYF.

This chain uses TRBV4-1 with TRBJ1-2; D is unresolved. The CDR3 runs 12 residues. Germline V gene data show CDR1 as MGHRA and CDR2 as YSYEKL. The V and J ends lost 1 base and 2 bases respectively, with 2 bases between them. The CDR3 bases are TGCGCCAGCAGCCAAGGAAACTATGGCTACACCTTC. Protein product: CASSQGNYGYTF.